The clone carrying this T cell receptor beta chain appeared a few times. Antigen: not known. These data are taken from a study of vaccination and CD4 T cells after COVID-19. At the level of the study: Convalescent cases consisted of six males and four females, of whom two were Hispanic. Cells received overlapping spike peptides from SARS-CoV-2, HCoV-NL63, HCoV-OC43 and HCoV-229E as stimulation.

J gave up 9 bases and V 6 bases, and 11 bases lay outside the gene matches. The CDR3 is made up of 15 amino acids. Germline V lookup: CDR1 MNHEY, CDR2 SVGEGT. Treatment reported: roughly 10-day PBMC culture with coronavirus spike peptide pools or control peptides (ViraFEST assay). Sequence data for DNA of cultured CD4+ T cells were generated by the Oncomine TCR Beta short-read assay. TCRdb itself ran the PCR reads through MiXCR, one entry per CDR3 protein. The table has just over 20,000 distinct CDR3 sequences, over 40% seen once; the top ten hold about 4.6%. This receptor was identified in a human donor who had recovered from COVID-19. The chain is built from TRBV6-2 or TRBV6-3 and TRBJ2-1, with TRBD2 matching 10 bases. The sequencing input was CD4+ T cells from blood, cultured in vitro. The CDR3 DNA reads TGTGCCAGCAGAACAAGCGGGAGGGCCCGAGTTGAGCAGTTCTTC. Translating it yields CASRTSGRARVEQFF.